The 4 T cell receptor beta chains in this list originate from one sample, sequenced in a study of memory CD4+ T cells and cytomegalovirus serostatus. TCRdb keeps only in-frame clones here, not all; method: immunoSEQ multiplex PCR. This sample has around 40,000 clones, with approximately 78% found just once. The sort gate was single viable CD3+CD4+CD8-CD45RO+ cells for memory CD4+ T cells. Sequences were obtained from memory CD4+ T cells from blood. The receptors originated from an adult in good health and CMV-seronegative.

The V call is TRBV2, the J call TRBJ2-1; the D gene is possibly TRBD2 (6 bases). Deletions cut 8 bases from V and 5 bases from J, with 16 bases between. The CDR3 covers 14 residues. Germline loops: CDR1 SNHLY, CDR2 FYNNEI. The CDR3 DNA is TGTGCCAGCGGAGGGAGAGGGAAAAACAATGAGCAGTTCTTC. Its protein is CASGGRGKNNEQFF.

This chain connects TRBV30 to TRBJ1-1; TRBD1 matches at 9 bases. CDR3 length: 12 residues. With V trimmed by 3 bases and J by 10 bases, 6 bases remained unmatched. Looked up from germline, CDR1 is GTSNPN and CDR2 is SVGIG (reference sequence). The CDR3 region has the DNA TGTGCCTGGAGAGGTTACAGGGGGCTAGCTTTCTTT. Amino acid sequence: CAWRGYRGLAFF. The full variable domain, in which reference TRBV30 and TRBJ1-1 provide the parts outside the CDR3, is SQTIHQWPATLVQPVGSPLSLECTVEGTSNPNLYWYRQAAGRGLQLLFYSVGIGQISSEVPQNLSASRPQDRQFILSSKKLLLSDSGFYLCAWRGYRGLAFFGQGTRLTVV.

The CDR3 here is CAWRMGALEMFSGNTIYF. In DNA, the CDR3 is TGTGCCTGGAGAATGGGGGCGTTGGAGATGTTCTCTGGAAACACCATATATTTT. V usage is TRBV30 and J usage is TRBJ1-3; D might be TRBD1 (6 bases). Per germline, CDR1 GTSNPN and CDR2 SVGIG (reference sequence). This CDR3 contains 18 residues. V was pared by 3 bases and J by 0 bases, with 21 bases between.

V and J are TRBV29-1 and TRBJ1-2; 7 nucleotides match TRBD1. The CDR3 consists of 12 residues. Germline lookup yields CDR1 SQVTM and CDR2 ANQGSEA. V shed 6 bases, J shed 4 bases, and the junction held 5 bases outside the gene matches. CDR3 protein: CSVHRGSYGYTF. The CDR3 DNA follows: TGCAGCGTCCACAGGGGCTCCTATGGCTACACCTTC.